Presented here are 27 T cell receptor beta chains from one specimen sequenced in a study of T-cell memory formation after mild COVID-19. TCRdb reprocessed the 5' RACE reads via MiXCR and lists one record per CDR3 protein. The data contain 190,000 or so distinct CDR3 sequences, 20% to 25% of them singletons. Input material: PBMCs or a T cell subset sorted from them (not recorded which). These receptors came from an adult woman who had mild COVID-19 (a few samples of this study predate the infection). Cell type and time point are not known.

This clonotype was seen only a few times. This rearrangement joins TRBV2 to TRBJ2-1, with a possible D match to TRBD1 (6 bases). Trimming stripped 4 bases from V and 7 bases from J, with 11 bases between. CDR1 and CDR2 from the germline V gene are SNHLY and FYNNEI. The length of the CDR3 is 13 residues. The DNA of the CDR3 is TGTGCCAGCAGTGTGGGGGCCAAAAATGAGCAGTTCTTC. It specifies CASSVGAKNEQFF.

The V call is TRBV6-5, the J call TRBJ2-7; weak D call: TRBD2 (6 bases). Germline V gives CDR1 MNHEY, CDR2 SVGAGI. This CDR3 spans 13 amino acids. The V gene lost 7 bases and the J gene lost 0 bases, with 10 bases spanning the gap. The CDR3 region has the DNA TGTGCCAGCAATACGGGGGACTCCTACGAGCAGTACTTC. Translation: CASNTGDSYEQYF.

This clonotype was seen a few times. This chain uses TRBV15 with TRBJ2-7; 9 nucleotides line up with TRBD1. This CDR3 has 16 amino acids. CDR1 is LNHNV, CDR2 YYDKDF, per germline (reference sequence). V lost 1 base to trimming and J lost 5 bases; unmatched junction nucleotides: 9. The CDR3 spells CATSRGRDRDFHEQYF. DNA of the CDR3: TGTGCCACCAGCAGAGGCCGGGACAGGGATTTTCACGAGCAGTACTTC.

This clonotype was seen only a few times. The CDR3 coding sequence is TGTGCCAGCAGTGAATTCGTCGAGGCTGATACGCAGTATTTT. Translation gives CASSEFVEADTQYF. The chain links TRBV6-1 to TRBJ2-3; D gene ambiguous. The length of the CDR3 is 14 residues. Between the trimmed V and J ends, which lost 2 bases and 6 bases, there was a span of 12 bases. Looked up from germline, CDR1 is MNHNS and CDR2 is SASEGT.

The rearrangement links TRBV6-5 to TRBJ2-3; D uncertain. The germline CDR1 and CDR2 sequences are MNHEY and SVGAGI. Trimming cost V 10 bases and J 1 base, with 9 bases left between them. This CDR3 has 12 amino acids. The CDR3 here is CATSDRTDTQYF. CDR3 nucleotides: TGTGCCACCTCTGACCGCACAGATACGCAGTATTTT.

The chain is built from TRBV15 and TRBJ2-3; 9 bases map to TRBD2. This CDR3 has 18 residues. V lost 0 bases and J lost 6; bases outside the gene matches: 13. Germline V gene data show CDR1 as LNHNV and CDR2 as YYDKDF (reference sequence). The CDR3: CATSREVSSGILADTQYF. Here the CDR3 DNA reads TGTGCCACCAGCAGAGAGGTATCTAGCGGGATACTAGCGGATACGCAGTATTTT.

The chain joins TRBV19 to TRBJ2-1; 7 positions agree with TRBD2. Looked up from germline, CDR1 is LNHDA and CDR2 is SQIVND (reference sequence). The CDR3 is 16 amino acids. V dropped 5 bases and J dropped 7; count of bases not matched to a gene: 14. The CDR3 nucleotides read TGTGCCAGTAGTTTAGCCGCGGGAGAGGTGGGAAATGAGCAGTTCTTC. This codes for CASSLAAGEVGNEQFF.

This clonotype has at least ten counts. The chain is built from TRBV7-2 and TRBJ1-3; D is undetermined. V was clipped by 3 bases and J by 0 bases, with 9 bases between them. This CDR3 contains 15 residues. The germline V gene has CDR1 SGHTA and CDR2 FQGNSA. The CDR3 region has the DNA TGTGCCAGCAGCTTTGACGGATCCTCTGGAAACACCATATATTTT. This translates into CASSFDGSSGNTIYF.

This sequence joins TRBV5-8 and TRBJ1-1, with no clear D. The V gene lost 4 bases and the J gene lost 0 bases, with 13 bases spanning the gap. The CDR3 is 15 residues long. The V gene's germline CDR1 is SGHTS and CDR2 YDEGEE. In DNA form, the CDR3 reads TGTGCCAGCAGCCCTTATCAGGAAATGAACACTGAAGCTTTCTTT. Its protein is CASSPYQEMNTEAFF.

In its sample, this clonotype was seen a few times. The chain carries TRBV12-3 or TRBV12-4 and TRBJ1-1, with D possibly being TRBD1 (6 bases). The ends were cut back, 5 bases at V and 1 base at J, with 14 bases in the middle. CDR3 length: 15 residues. DNA for the CDR3: TGTGCCAGCAGTCCCAGGACAGCTCCGAACACTGAAGCTTTCTTT. This codes for CASSPRTAPNTEAFF.

This clonotype was observed a handful of times. The rearrangement uses TRBV9 and TRBJ2-1; maybe TRBD2 (8 bases). Germline values: CDR1 SGDLS, CDR2 YYNGEE. Trimming removed 4 bases from V and 6 bases from J, with 20 bases in between. This CDR3 region has 16 residues. The CDR3 DNA is TGTGCCAGCAGCCCGACCGGGACTAGGGACAGCAATGAGCAGTTCTTC. Translating it yields CASSPTGTRDSNEQFF.

The chain employs TRBV5-1 and TRBJ1-1; D gene unclear. This CDR3 region has 14 residues. Trimming shortened V by 3 bases and J by 1 base, and 10 bases separated the two germline ends. Germline V gives CDR1 SGHRS, CDR2 YFSETQ. The chain's CDR3 is CASSWAAKNTEAFF. The CDR3 coding sequence is TGCGCCAGCAGCTGGGCAGCAAAGAACACTGAAGCTTTCTTT.

This clonotype was seen a few times. The gene calls are TRBV7-9 and TRBJ1-3; 7 nucleotides agree with TRBD1. This CDR3 contains 16 residues. Trimming at V came to 5 bases and at J to 1 base, leaving 8 bases not matched to a gene. The V gene's germline CDR1 is SEHNR and CDR2 FQNEAQ (reference sequence). The CDR3 spells CASSHPDRESGNTIYF. CDR3 in DNA: TGTGCCAGCAGCCATCCCGACAGGGAGTCTGGAAACACCATATATTTT.

V usage is TRBV7-3 and J usage is TRBJ1-1; D is perhaps TRBD1 (6 bases). Between the trimmed V and J ends, which lost 5 bases and 0 bases, there was a span of 13 bases. CDR3 size: 15 residues. CDR1 is SGHTA, CDR2 FQGTGA, per germline. CDR3 sequence (DNA): TGTGCCAGCAGCCCGCCGGGGGGCCTGAACACTGAAGCTTTCTTT. Amino acids: CASSPPGGLNTEAFF.

This clonotype has more than one count but fewer than ten. The chain combines TRBV12-3 or TRBV12-4 with TRBJ2-7; D possibly uses TRBD1 or TRBD2 (5 bases each). Trimming shortened V by 5 bases and J by 2 bases, and 13 bases separated the two germline ends. The CDR3 totals 14 residues. CDR3 amino acids: CASSPRDGPYEQYF. The CDR3 coding sequence is TGTGCCAGCAGTCCCCGGGACGGCCCCTACGAGCAGTACTTC.

The chain has TRBV6-5 and TRBJ1-2; D remains unclear. V shed 7 bases and J shed 8 bases, with 11 bases lying between them. Germline values: CDR1 MNHEY, CDR2 SVGAGI. This CDR3 comprises 11 residues. CDR3 nucleotide sequence: TGTGCCAGCACCTCTGGAGGGGGCTACACCTTC. Translating it yields CASTSGGGYTF.

This chain links TRBV9 with TRBJ2-5; TRBD2 is a possible D gene (6 bases). With 4 bases removed from V and 2 bases from J, the gap between germline ends came to 12 bases. CDR1 is SGDLS and CDR2 is YYNGEE in the germline V gene. There are 14 residues in the CDR3. CDR3 DNA: TGTGCCAGCAGCCCTTGGCGGGGACAAGAGACCCAGTACTTC. Amino acids: CASSPWRGQETQYF.

The V call is TRBV12-3 or TRBV12-4, the J call TRBJ1-4; no clear D. The CDR3 covers 11 residues. V was cut by 6 bases and J by 4 bases, with 3 bases left in between. The CDR3 reads CASRDNEKLFF. CDR3 coding DNA: TGTGCCAGCAGGGATAATGAAAAACTGTTTTTT.

This clonotype was picked up a small number of times. V usage is TRBV12-3 or TRBV12-4 and J usage is TRBJ2-5; D unclear. The V gene lost 1 base and the J gene lost 5 bases, with 8 bases spanning the gap. The CDR3 is made up of 13 amino acids. As DNA, the CDR3 is TGTGCCAGCAGTTTAGGTCTATCTGAGACCCAGTACTTC. It specifies CASSLGLSETQYF.

This chain links TRBV14 with TRBJ2-5; 9 bases map to TRBD2. The CDR3 sequence is 15 residues long. Germline V gene lookup returns CDR1 SGHDN and CDR2 FVKESK. V lost 2 bases and J lost 3; bases outside the gene matches: 4. The CDR3 spells CASSQRTSAEETQYF. The CDR3 region has the DNA TGTGCCAGCAGCCAACGGACTAGCGCCGAAGAGACCCAGTACTTC.

The chain has TRBV4-3 and TRBJ2-2, with D possibly TRBD2 on 5 matching bases. Germline lookup yields CDR1 LGHNA and CDR2 YSLEER. V lost 0 bases and J 4 bases, leaving 9 bases between the germline ends. This CDR3 comprises 15 residues. The CDR3 region is CASSQDRGITGELFF. The CDR3 bases are TGCGCCAGCAGCCAAGATCGAGGGATCACCGGGGAGCTGTTTTTT.

This sequence joins TRBV15 and TRBJ2-2, with 8 bases lining up with TRBD2. Germline CDR1 LNHNV, CDR2 YYDKDF (reference sequence). The CDR3 extends over 15 amino acids. The J segment lost 0 bases and the V segment lost 6 bases, leaving 3 bases of the junction unmatched. The CDR3 region has the DNA TGTGCCACCAGTAATAGCGGGGCGAACACCGGGGAGCTGTTTTTT. This translates into CATSNSGANTGELFF.

This clonotype has more than one count but fewer than ten. V gene TRBV12-5 combines with J gene TRBJ2-5, with 8 bases aligning to TRBD2. J lost 2 bases, V lost 1 base, and 9 bases had no gene match. The CDR3 is 17 amino acids. The germline V gene encodes CDR1 LGHNT and CDR2 FRNRAP. In DNA, the CDR3 is TGTGCTAGTGGTTTGGGGTTCGGGGGGGGTGCACAAGAGACCCAGTACTTC. The encoded protein is CASGLGFGGGAQETQYF.

At least ten counts were recorded for this clonotype. The rearrangement links TRBV7-2 to TRBJ2-1, with D possibly matching TRBD1 (7 bases). V lost 7 bases, J lost 4 bases, and 17 bases lay in between. The V gene's germline CDR1 is SGHTA and CDR2 FQGNSA. The CDR3 runs 15 residues. The CDR3 DNA is TGTGCCAGCACCTACGGAGGGGGCGGGTACAATGAGCAGTTCTTC. Its protein is CASTYGGGGYNEQFF.

The chain has TRBV14 and TRBJ1-1; TRBD1 is a possible D gene (5 bases). CDR1 is SGHDN and CDR2 is FVKESK in the germline V gene. CDR3 length: 14 residues. The V end lost 7 bases, the J end lost 4 bases, and 16 bases lay between the germline ends. CDR3 DNA sequence: TGTGCCAGCACATACCCTGGGGGACCCACTGAAGCTTTCTTT. Translation: CASTYPGGPTEAFF. The whole variable domain, filled in from reference TRBV14 and TRBJ1-1, reads EAGVTQFPSHSVIEKGQTVTLRCDPISGHDNLYWYRRVMGKEIKFLLHFVKESKQDESGMPNNRFLAERTGGTYSTLKVQPAELEDSGVYFCASTYPGGPTEAFFGQGTRLTVV.

A few counts support this clonotype. The chain joins TRBV12-3 or TRBV12-4 to TRBJ2-7; D possibly uses TRBD1 or TRBD2 (6 bases each). The CDR3 consists of 16 residues. Trimming removed 6 bases at V and 1 base at J, with 19 bases between. Here the CDR3 DNA reads TGTGCCAGCAGCCTTGGGGGGCTCTATAATTCCTACGAGCAGTACTTC. This codes for CASSLGGLYNSYEQYF.

This clonotype was seen only a few times. The chain recombines TRBV4-3 with TRBJ2-2, with D possibly TRBD2 on 6 matching bases. This CDR3 has 15 amino acids. CDR1 LGHNA and CDR2 YSLEER come from the germline V gene. V gave up 5 bases and J gave up 7 bases, with 17 bases separating them. CDR3 in amino acids: CASSNSGLRGGELFF. In nucleotides, the CDR3 is TGCGCCAGCAGCAATTCGGGACTCCGGGGCGGGGAGCTGTTTTTT.